The T cell receptor (beta chain) under discussion was sequenced for a study of T cells in Graves' hyperthyroidism and ophthalmopathy. Study findings and constraints: Blood held most thyroid clonotypes expanded above 0.001 frequency. Separation of ophthalmopathy from stable hyperthyroidism was achieved by a 13 V-J model.

There were TCR beta CDR3 regions amplified from RNA transcripts. Using the HTBI primer set, a first-round RT-PCR was run on the TCR CDR3. From the multiplex PCR reads, TCRdb called clonotypes with MiXCR, one entry per CDR3 protein. Of over 450,000 distinct CDR3 sequences detected, approximately 14% appear once; the ten largest clones hold less than 20%. On this clonotype itself: Antigen specificity is unknown. A much larger clone is a single base away; this may be a read error.

The V end lost 7 bases, the J end lost 0 bases, and 3 bases lay between the germline ends. Germline V gene data show CDR1 as MNHEY and CDR2 as SVGEGT. The CDR3 contains 11 residues. The clonotype originates from a woman younger than 35 with Graves' hyperthyroidism. Sequencing input: blood. The V call is TRBV6-2 or TRBV6-3, the J call TRBJ1-1; no clear D gene. The CDR3: CASIVNTEAFF. The DNA of the CDR3 is TGTGCCAGCATAGTGAACACTGAAGCTTTCTTT.